This TCR beta chain emerged from a study of identical twins. This clonotype was picked up many times. TCRdb used MiXCR to reprocess the 5' RACE reads, holding one entry per CDR3 protein. The repertoire holds 200,000 to 250,000 distinct CDR3 sequences, roughly 13% seen once, with about 3.9% in the top ten. The CDR3 sequence is 13 residues long. The germline V and J ends were trimmed by 4 bases and 4 bases, with 11 bases remaining between them. Germline V CDR1 and CDR2: SEHNR, FQNEAQ (reference sequence). This sample also belongs to another study, concerning yellow fever vaccine responses in identical twins. That work adds: Twins' vaccine T cell responses reportedly seemed partly convergent and partly personalized.

This clonotype was obtained from a woman aged 18-29 years in good health. Sequenced material: memory (CD45RO+) T cells sorted from blood. V gene TRBV7-9 combines with J gene TRBJ2-7; no reliable D call. CDR3 residues: CASSSGPLYEQYF. The CDR3 nucleotides are TGTGCCAGCAGCTCTGGGCCGCTATACGAGCAGTACTTC.